This T cell receptor beta chain was obtained from a study of blood T cell repertoires in COVID-19. Study-level information: Both acute and convalescent COVID-19 samples were obtained from the United States, Italy and Spain. T cells, B-cell-depleted T cells, or PBMCs provided the cDNA or gDNA that served as material.

TCRdb's table, derived via immunoSEQ multiplex PCR, lists solely in-frame clones and lacks some. This sample has around 72,000 clones, with approximately 92% found just once. Sequenced material: peripheral blood. This TCR was recovered from a human donor with active COVID-19. The donor label of this sample is uncertain.

The CDR3 reads CASSLDASGTTDTQYF. The CDR3 nucleotides are TGTGCCAGCAGCTTAGATGCCAGCGGGACCACAGATACGCAGTATTTT. The chain uses TRBV11-3 and TRBJ2-3, with 7 bases fitting TRBD2. The CDR3 consists of 16 residues. Germline V gene data show CDR1 as SGHNT and CDR2 as YENEEA. V lost 0 bases to trimming and J lost 2 bases; unmatched junction nucleotides: 5.